This is a list of T cell receptor beta chains from one sample in a study of long-term antiretroviral therapy in people with HIV. Profiled with immunoSEQ multiplex PCR; TCRdb holds only in-frame clones, not every one. The sample contains around 5,000 clones, 88% of which appear only once. The specimen was unsorted PBMCs, collected 1.3 years after starting antiretroviral therapy. The origin of the receptors is a woman aged 45-59 years with HIV. Each CDR3 is given with its conserved first and last residue. D genes are given only for firm matches. Not all rows give a size; the values are once, few, many and, for expanded clones, a class.

j_call d_call clone_size v_call cdr3_aa cdr3_nt
TRBJ1-4 . large TRBV5-1 CASSLAGEDEKLFF TGCGCCAGCAGCTTGGCCGGGGAGGACGAAAAACTGTTTTTT
TRBJ2-3 TRBD1 . TRBV28 CASSLMTGVPTDTQYF TGTGCCAGCAGTTTGATGACAGGGGTCCCCACAGATACGCAGTATTTT
TRBJ2-3 . . TRBV30 CAWSRGATDTQYF TGTGCCTGGAGTCGCGGGGCCACAGATACGCAGTATTTT
TRBJ2-5 . . TRBV6-5 CASSYRGKGRETQYF TGTGCCAGCAGTTATCGCGGGAAGGGTAGGGAGACCCAGTACTTC
TRBJ2-7 . once TRBV9 CASSVERGNYEQYF TGTGCCAGCAGCGTAGAACGGGGGAACTACGAGCAGTACTTC
TRBJ1-5 . . TRBV30 CAWSERGPIQPQHF TGTGCCTGGAGTGAGCGGGGCCCCATCCAGCCCCAGCATTTT
TRBJ2-3 TRBD1 . TRBV10-2 CASRPGGGPDTQYF TGCGCCAGCAGACCAGGGGGCGGGCCAGATACGCAGTATTTT
TRBJ1-1 . . TRBV2 CASSGRRLNTEAFF TGTGCCAGCAGTGGGCGACGGCTCAACACTGAAGCTTTCTTT
TRBJ2-3 TRBD2 . TRBV7-3 CASSLTSGSSTDTQYF TGTGCCAGCAGCTTAACTAGCGGGTCCAGCACAGATACGCAGTATTTT
TRBJ1-6 TRBD1 . TRBV5-1 CASSLEGQGVSSPLHF TGCGCCAGCAGCTTGGAGGGACAGGGGGTTAGTTCACCCCTCCACTTT
TRBJ2-7 . few TRBV12-5 CASGFGTGYEQYF TGTGCTAGTGGTTTCGGGACCGGCTACGAGCAGTACTTC
TRBJ1-1 . . TRBV7-8 CASSFAGQNTEAFF TGTGCCAGCAGCTTCGCGGGACAGAACACTGAAGCTTTCTTT
TRBJ1-6 . once TRBV19 CASTIYHGNNSPLHF TGTGCCAGTACCATATATCACGGTAATAATTCACCCCTCCACTTT
TRBJ2-1 . few TRBV5-1 CASTWVGPGASSYNEQFF TGCGCCAGCACCTGGGTAGGTCCGGGGGCGAGCTCCTACAATGAGCAGTTCTTC
TRBJ2-5 TRBD2 . TRBV6-1 CASSEVSEIAGASQYF TGTGCCAGCAGTGAAGTATCCGAAATAGCGGGGGCATCCCAGTACTTC
TRBJ2-5 TRBD2 . TRBV7-9 CASSGRGGSQETQYF TGTGCCAGCAGCGGGCGCGGGGGGTCCCAAGAGACCCAGTACTTC
TRBJ1-1 TRBD1 . TRBV7-9 CASSPRTGGNTEAFF TGTGCCAGCAGCCCACGGACAGGGGGCAACACTGAAGCTTTCTTT
TRBJ1-3 . . TRBV7-2 CASSQTTVSGNTIYF TGTGCCAGCAGCCAAACGACAGTCTCTGGAAACACCATATATTTT
TRBJ2-2 TRBD1 . TRBV18 CASSPLLQGDTGELFF TGTGCCAGCTCACCACTTTTGCAGGGGGACACCGGGGAGCTGTTTTTT
TRBJ1-6 . . TRBV5-4 CASSLSGWGTPAGSPLHF TGTGCCAGCAGCTTGTCAGGTTGGGGGACGCCCGCTGGTTCACCCCTCCACTTT
TRBJ2-3 TRBD2 . TRBV29-1 CSVEGASGGTDTQYF TGCAGCGTTGAAGGAGCTAGCGGGGGGACAGATACGCAGTATTTT
TRBJ2-3 . . TRBV4-1 CASSQTHGGDTQYF TGCGCCAGCAGCCAAACCCACGGAGGAGATACGCAGTATTTT
TRBJ1-3 . . TRBV12-2 CASRPPTGRASGNTIYF TGTGCAAGTCGCCCGCCGACAGGGAGGGCCTCTGGAAACACCATATATTTT
TRBJ2-5 . . TRBV5-4 CASSLPYGEGGDETQYF TGTGCCAGCAGCTTGCCCTACGGCGAAGGGGGTGACGAGACCCAGTACTTC
TRBJ1-2 TRBD1 large TRBV7-9 CASSPTGVYGYTF TGTGCCAGCAGCCCGACAGGGGTCTATGGCTACACCTTC
TRBJ1-4 . few TRBV7-9 CASSLDSSNNQKLFF TGTGCCAGCAGCTTAGACTCTTCGAACAACCAAAAACTGTTTTTT
TRBJ1-3 . . TRBV2 CASSEAQGFGNTIYF TGTGCCAGCAGTGAAGCACAGGGATTTGGTAACACCATATATTTT
TRBJ2-7 TRBD1 . TRBV5-1 CASSPGTGGFEQYF TGCGCCAGCAGCCCCGGGACAGGGGGCTTCGAGCAGTACTTC
TRBJ2-7 TRBD1 . TRBV29-1 CSAYDRGLYEQYF TGCAGCGCCTACGACAGGGGGTTATACGAGCAGTACTTC
TRBJ1-3 . . TRBV7-2 CASSEGQIGSGNTIYF TGTGCCAGCAGCGAGGGGCAGATTGGCTCTGGAAACACCATATATTTT
TRBJ2-3 . . TRBV2 CASSEQGDTQYF TGTGCCAGCAGTGAACAGGGTGATACGCAGTATTTT
TRBJ2-3 TRBD2 . TRBV9 CASSVLAGESDTQYF TGTGCCAGCAGCGTTCTAGCGGGGGAATCAGATACGCAGTATTTT
TRBJ2-7 . . TRBV7-2 CASSLRRGYEQYF TGTGCCAGCAGCCTCCGGAGGGGTTACGAGCAGTACTTC
TRBJ2-2 TRBD1 . TRBV4-1 CASSRRGGQGATGELFF TGCGCCAGCAGCCGCCGGGGCGGACAGGGGGCAACCGGGGAGCTGTTTTTT
TRBJ2-4 TRBD1 . TRBV19 CASSIGQGVSKNIQYF TGTGCCAGTAGTATCGGACAGGGAGTAAGCAAAAACATTCAGTACTTC
TRBJ2-5 . . TRBV29-1 CSVEEGRETQYF TGCAGCGTTGAAGAGGGGAGAGAGACCCAGTACTTC
TRBJ2-4 . . TRBV7-9 CASSLVGAKNIQYF TGTGCCAGCAGCTTGGTTGGAGCCAAAAACATTCAGTACTTC
TRBJ1-6 . . TRBV4-1 CASSQEAPDYNSPLHF TGCGCCAGCAGCCAAGAGGCGCCAGACTATAATTCACCCCTCCACTTT
TRBJ2-3 . . TRBV6-5 CASSYSGARADTQYF TGTGCCAGCAGTTACTCCGGGGCGAGGGCAGATACGCAGTATTTT
TRBJ1-6 . few TRBV2 CASRAGSNSPLHF TGTGCCAGCAGGGCAGGGTCCAATTCACCCCTCCACTTT
TRBJ2-7 . . TRBV9 CASSVGEWPNVGQYF TGTGCCAGCAGCGTAGGGGAGTGGCCCAACGTGGGGCAGTACTTC
TRBJ2-2 . . TRBV10-1 CASSERRGTGELFF TGCGCCAGCAGTGAGCGTAGGGGGACCGGGGAGCTGTTTTTT
TRBJ2-1 TRBD2 once TRBV10-1 CASSDRLAGGAYNEQFF TGCGCCAGCAGTGATCGACTAGCGGGGGGGGCGTACAATGAGCAGTTCTTC
TRBJ2-1 TRBD2 . TRBV5-1 CASSPTSGGPHEQFF TGCGCCAGCAGCCCGACTAGCGGGGGGCCCCATGAGCAGTTCTTC
TRBJ2-1 TRBD2 . TRBV5-1 CASSLFLAGGNEQFF TGCGCCAGCAGCTTGTTTTTAGCGGGGGGGAATGAGCAGTTCTTC
TRBJ1-1 . few TRBV9 CASSVVRGWGMNTEAFF TGTGCCAGCAGCGTAGTAAGGGGATGGGGTATGAACACTGAAGCTTTCTTT
TRBJ2-1 . . TRBV18 CASSPPGNNEQFF TGTGCCAGCTCACCCCCAGGGAACAATGAGCAGTTCTTC